This TCR beta chain stems from a study of technical replicates of blood from several donors. From germline, CDR1 is GTSNPN and CDR2 SVGIG (reference sequence). The CDR3 extends over 14 amino acids. V was pared by 2 bases and J by 6 bases, with 14 bases between. The assay was immunoSEQ multiplex PCR, and TCRdb's table has in-frame clones only and misses some. The table lists fewer than 80,000 clones, just under 90% of them singletons. The genes are TRBV30 and TRBJ1-5, with D perhaps matching TRBD1 (6 bases). This TCR was sampled from a human donor in good health. Some clones in this sample may be carry-over from other donors' samples. Sequenced material: PBMCs. CDR3 amino acids: CAWSLDGGIQPQHF. CDR3 bases: TGTGCCTGGAGTTTAGATGGGGGCATTCAGCCCCAGCATTTT.